These 5 T cell receptor beta chains share one sample of origin, sequenced in a study of blood T cell repertoires in COVID-19. Assay: immunoSEQ multiplex PCR; the TCRdb copy retains only in-frame clones and omits some. The sample gives approximately 240,000 clones, 87% of which show up once; approximately 12% is in the top ten. The sequenced sample consisted of peripheral blood. The receptors derive from a young woman who had recovered from COVID-19.

V usage is TRBV5-8 and J usage is TRBJ2-1; 10 bases are a match to TRBD2. Trimming at V came to 0 bases and at J to 8 bases, leaving 5 bases not matched to a gene. Germline V gene data show CDR1 as SGHTS and CDR2 as YDEGEE. The length of the CDR3 is 15 residues. CDR3 coding DNA: TGTGCCAGCAGCTTGGAGCGGGAGGGCCGCGATGAGCAGTTCTTC. Translation gives CASSLEREGRDEQFF.

The chain has TRBV2 and TRBJ1-2; the D gene is possibly TRBD1 (6 bases). Germline V gene lookup returns CDR1 SNHLY and CDR2 FYNNEI. V lost 6 bases and J 5 bases, leaving 10 bases between the germline ends. This CDR3 spans 12 amino acids. CDR3 coding DNA: TGTGCCAGCAGGGACACAGGGTATGGCTACACCTTC. This sequence encodes CASRDTGYGYTF.

The gene calls are TRBV2 and TRBJ2-3; TRBD2 matches 7 bases. Unmatched junction bases numbered 17, after V lost 3 bases and J lost 2 bases. The CDR3 is made up of 19 amino acids. CDR1 is SNHLY, CDR2 FYNNEI, per germline. The CDR3: CASSELGLGERDPTDTQYF. Written as DNA, the CDR3 is TGTGCCAGCAGTGAGTTGGGATTAGGCGAGCGGGACCCCACAGATACGCAGTATTTT.

The chain carries TRBV18 and TRBJ2-7; 11 bases align to TRBD2. Germline V gene lookup returns CDR1 KGHSH and CDR2 LQKENI. This CDR3 is built from 17 residues. After removal of 0 bases from V and 5 bases from J, the junction contained 9 bases not matched to a gene. The CDR3: CASSPPRLAGNSDEQYF. The CDR3 nucleotides read TGTGCCAGCTCACCACCCCGACTAGCGGGGAACTCAGACGAGCAGTACTTC.

The V call is TRBV19, the J call TRBJ1-5; 7 bases align to TRBD1. The CDR3 is made up of 16 amino acids. J was trimmed by 3 bases and V by 3 bases; bases with no gene match: 8. Germline CDR1 is LNHDA and CDR2 is SQIVND (reference sequence). CDR3 region: CASSMGSGGYNQPQHF. For the CDR3, the DNA is TGTGCCAGTAGTATGGGGTCAGGGGGGTACAATCAGCCCCAGCATTTT.